This is a list of T cell receptor beta chains from one sample in a study of blood T cell repertoires in COVID-19. The method was immunoSEQ multiplex PCR; TCRdb's version includes in-frame clones alone and lacks a portion of them. The table records some 15,000 clones, approximately 89% of them present only once. Sequenced: peripheral blood. These receptors were collected from a human donor in a cohort sampled during active COVID-19. CDR3s leave out the opening cysteine and the closing phenylalanine or tryptophan. Fields, in order: V gene, D gene, J gene, CDR3 protein. D genes are given only for firm matches.

TRBV30	TRBD1	TRBJ1-5	AWSQQGQPQH
TRBV28	TRBD1	TRBJ1-5	ASSFAGGNQPQH
TRBV19	TRBD1	TRBJ1-2	ASSDPGQGFYGYT
TRBV25-1	NA	TRBJ1-3	ASVRGNTIY
TRBV27	TRBD1	TRBJ1-5	ASSPTGQGFRPQH
TRBV7-6	NA	TRBJ1-1	ASSEVHGAAMNTEAF
TRBV5-6	NA	TRBJ2-3	ASSWLSTDTQY
TRBV5-4	TRBD1	TRBJ2-4	ASRKQGAKNIQY
TRBV28	TRBD2	TRBJ2-1	ASIRTSGAVGEQF
TRBV27	TRBD2	TRBJ2-5	ASRIAGGSQETQY
TRBV19	TRBD2	TRBJ2-7	ASSMTSGTLYEQY
TRBV5-1	NA	TRBJ1-2	ASSLGQGNGYT
TRBV7-9	TRBD1	TRBJ2-7	ASSVSQGEQY
TRBV12-3/TRBV12-4	NA	TRBJ1-5	PPRPQH
TRBV28	NA	TRBJ1-5	ASNSGQGPNQPQH
TRBV11-2	TRBD2	TRBJ2-1	ASSLDRGGRSYNEQF
TRBV7-6	TRBD2	TRBJ2-7	ASSPGSGRALNEQY
TRBV27	NA	TRBJ2-1	ASSLVGGEQF
TRBV29-1	NA	TRBJ1-6	SRVQVTSSYNSPLH
TRBV18	NA	TRBJ1-5	ASSTRTTGVDSNQPQH
TRBV12-5	TRBD1	TRBJ1-1	ASGEQGATEAF
TRBV18	NA	TRBJ2-1	ASSPSEAHNEQF
TRBV19	NA	TRBJ1-2	ASSTPGGSDMGYT
TRBV2	NA	TRBJ2-2	ASTKRSTNTGELF
TRBV21-1	NA	TRBJ1-5	ASSKGGPRGNQPQH
TRBV28	NA	TRBJ2-6	ASNTLGAGPLLT
TRBV21-1	NA	TRBJ2-5	ASSKVCGLQGGEETQY
TRBV30	TRBD2	TRBJ2-3	AWSVRYQREPTDTQY
TRBV4-1	NA	TRBJ2-2	ASSPLAGELF
TRBV5-4	NA	TRBJ1-1	ASSLAARMDTEAF
TRBV4-1	TRBD2	TRBJ2-1	ASSPLGLAGGPYNEQF
TRBV6-6	NA	TRBJ1-2	ASSYSTAGGNGYT
TRBV6-1	TRBD2	TRBJ2-3	ASSAGTIGSTDTQY
TRBV11-2	TRBD2	TRBJ2-2	ASSFLFGGRQTGELF
TRBV5-1	NA	TRBJ2-1	ASSLGGSYSYNEQF
TRBV19	NA	TRBJ2-1	ASSFSGTYNEQF
TRBV5-4	NA	TRBJ2-2	ASSGQGLIGRELF
TRBV27	NA	TRBJ2-7	ASSQNYEQY